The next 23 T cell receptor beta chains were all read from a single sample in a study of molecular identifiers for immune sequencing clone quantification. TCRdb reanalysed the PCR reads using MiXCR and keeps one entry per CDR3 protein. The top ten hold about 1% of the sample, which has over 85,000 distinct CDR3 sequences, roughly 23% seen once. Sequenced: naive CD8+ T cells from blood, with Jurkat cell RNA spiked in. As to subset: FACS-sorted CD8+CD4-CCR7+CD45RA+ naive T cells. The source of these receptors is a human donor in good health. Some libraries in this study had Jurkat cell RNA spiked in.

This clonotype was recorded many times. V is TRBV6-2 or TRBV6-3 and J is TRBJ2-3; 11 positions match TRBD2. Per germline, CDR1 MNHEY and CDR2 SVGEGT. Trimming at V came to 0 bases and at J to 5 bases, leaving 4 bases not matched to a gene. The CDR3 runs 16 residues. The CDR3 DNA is TGTGCCAGCAGTTACTCCGTAGCGGGGGGGAAAGATACGCAGTATTTT. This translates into CASSYSVAGGKDTQYF.

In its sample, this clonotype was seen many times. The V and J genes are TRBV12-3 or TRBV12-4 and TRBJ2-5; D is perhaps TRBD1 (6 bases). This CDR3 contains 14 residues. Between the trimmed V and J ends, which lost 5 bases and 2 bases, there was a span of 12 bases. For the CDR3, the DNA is TGTGCCAGCAGTCTGATCACAGGGCAAGAGACCCAGTACTTC. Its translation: CASSLITGQETQYF.

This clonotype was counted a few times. The CDR3 region is CASTTRGARRQETQYF. CDR3 DNA: TGTGCCAGCACAACTCGGGGGGCTAGGAGGCAAGAGACCCAGTACTTC. The V and J genes are TRBV28 and TRBJ2-5; TRBD2 might be the D (7 bases). CDR3 length equals 16 residues. V lost 7 bases to trimming and J lost 2 bases, with 20 bases between them. CDR1 and CDR2 (germline): MDHEN, SYDVKM.

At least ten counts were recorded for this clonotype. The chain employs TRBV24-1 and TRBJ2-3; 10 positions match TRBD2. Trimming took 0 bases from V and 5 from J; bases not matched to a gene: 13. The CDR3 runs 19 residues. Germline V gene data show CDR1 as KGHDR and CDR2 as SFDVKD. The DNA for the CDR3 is TGTGCCACCAGTGATTTGCGCGCCGGGACTAGCGACCCTGAAGATACGCAGTATTTT. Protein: CATSDLRAGTSDPEDTQYF.

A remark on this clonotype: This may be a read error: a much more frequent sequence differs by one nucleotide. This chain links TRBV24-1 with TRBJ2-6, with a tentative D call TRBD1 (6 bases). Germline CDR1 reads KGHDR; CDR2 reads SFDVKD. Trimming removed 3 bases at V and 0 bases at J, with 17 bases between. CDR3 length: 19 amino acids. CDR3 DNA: TGTGCCACCAGTGATCTATTACAGGGTGGGGGCTCTGGGGCCAACGTCCTGACTTTC. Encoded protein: CATSDLLQGGGSGANVLTF.

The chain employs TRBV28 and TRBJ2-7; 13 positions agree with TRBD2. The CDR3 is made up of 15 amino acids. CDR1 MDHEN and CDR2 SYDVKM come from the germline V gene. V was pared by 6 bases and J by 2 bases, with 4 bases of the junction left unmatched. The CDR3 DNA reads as TGTGCCAGCAGACTAGCGGGAGGGGAGACCTACGAGCAGTACTTC. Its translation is CASRLAGGETYEQYF.

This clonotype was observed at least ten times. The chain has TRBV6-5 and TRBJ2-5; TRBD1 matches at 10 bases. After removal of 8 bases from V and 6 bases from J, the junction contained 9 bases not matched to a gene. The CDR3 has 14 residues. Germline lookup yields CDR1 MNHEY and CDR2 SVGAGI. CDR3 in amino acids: CASRPGQGSQTQYF. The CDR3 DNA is TGTGCCAGCCGACCGGGACAGGGGAGCCAGACCCAGTACTTC.

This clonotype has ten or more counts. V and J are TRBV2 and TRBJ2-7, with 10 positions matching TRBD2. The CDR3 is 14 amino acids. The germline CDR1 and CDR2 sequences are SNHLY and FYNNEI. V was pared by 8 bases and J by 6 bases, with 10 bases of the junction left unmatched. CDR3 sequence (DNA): TGTGCCAGCCTCCTTATAGCGGGAGGATCCGAGCAGTACTTC. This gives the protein CASLLIAGGSEQYF.

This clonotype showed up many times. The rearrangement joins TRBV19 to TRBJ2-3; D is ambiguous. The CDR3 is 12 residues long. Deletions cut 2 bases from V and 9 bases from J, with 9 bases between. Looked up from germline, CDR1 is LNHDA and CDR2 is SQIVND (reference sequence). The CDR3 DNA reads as TGTGCCAGTAGTATAATACAATCGACGCAGTATTTT. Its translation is CASSIIQSTQYF.

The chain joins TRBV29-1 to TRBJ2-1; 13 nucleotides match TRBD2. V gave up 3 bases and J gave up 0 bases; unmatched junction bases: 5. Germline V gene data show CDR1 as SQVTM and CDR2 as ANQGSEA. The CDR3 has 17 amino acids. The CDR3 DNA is TGCAGCGTTGATGGGACTAGCGGGGCCAGCTCCTACAATGAGCAGTTCTTC. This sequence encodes CSVDGTSGASSYNEQFF.

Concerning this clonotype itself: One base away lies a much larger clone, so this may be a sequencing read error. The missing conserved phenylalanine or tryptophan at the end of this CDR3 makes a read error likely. In nucleotides, the CDR3 is TGTGCCAGCAGCTTTGGCGGGGATGAGCAGTTCCTC. Protein sequence: CASSFGGDEQFL. This rearrangement joins TRBV5-5 to TRBJ2-1; maybe TRBD2 (6 bases). V dropped 2 bases and J dropped 8 bases, with 8 bases sitting between them. Per the germline V gene, CDR1 is SGHKS and CDR2 is YYEKEE (reference sequence). The CDR3 has 12 residues.

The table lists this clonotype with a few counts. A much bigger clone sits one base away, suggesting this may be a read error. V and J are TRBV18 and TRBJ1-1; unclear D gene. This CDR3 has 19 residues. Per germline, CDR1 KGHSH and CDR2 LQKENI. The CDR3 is CASSPTSSRHRITNTEASF. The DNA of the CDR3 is TGTGCCAGCTCACCCACAAGCTCCCGCCACAGAATTACCAACACTGAAGCTTCCTTT.

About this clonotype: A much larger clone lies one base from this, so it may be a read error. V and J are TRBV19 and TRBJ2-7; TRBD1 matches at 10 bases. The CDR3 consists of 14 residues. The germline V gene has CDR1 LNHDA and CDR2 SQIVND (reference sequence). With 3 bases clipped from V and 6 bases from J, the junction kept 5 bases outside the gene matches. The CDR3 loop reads CASSIRDRGCEQYF. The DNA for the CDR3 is TGTGCCAGTAGTATCCGGGACAGGGGATGCGAGCAGTACTTC.

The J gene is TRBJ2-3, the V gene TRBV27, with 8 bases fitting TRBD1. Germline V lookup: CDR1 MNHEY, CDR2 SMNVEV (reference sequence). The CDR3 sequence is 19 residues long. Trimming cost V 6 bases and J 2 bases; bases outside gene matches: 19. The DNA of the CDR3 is TGTGCCAGCAGCCGACTAACCGGGACAGGCATATACTACACAGATACGCAGTATTTT. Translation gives CASSRLTGTGIYYTDTQYF.

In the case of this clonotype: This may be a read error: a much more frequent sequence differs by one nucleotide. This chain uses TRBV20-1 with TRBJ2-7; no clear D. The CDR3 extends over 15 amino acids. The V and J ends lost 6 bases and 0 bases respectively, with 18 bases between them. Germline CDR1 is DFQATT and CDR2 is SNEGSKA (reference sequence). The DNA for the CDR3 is TGCAGTGCACATCGGCGAGTCCAAATCTCCTACGAGCAGTACTTC. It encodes CSAHRRVQISYEQYF.

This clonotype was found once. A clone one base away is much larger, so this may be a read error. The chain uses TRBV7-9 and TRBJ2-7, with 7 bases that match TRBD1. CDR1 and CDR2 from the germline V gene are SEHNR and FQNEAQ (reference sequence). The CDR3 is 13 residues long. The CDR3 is CAGSSDRNYEQYF. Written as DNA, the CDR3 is TGTGCCGGCAGCTCGGACAGGAACTACGAGCAGTACTTC.

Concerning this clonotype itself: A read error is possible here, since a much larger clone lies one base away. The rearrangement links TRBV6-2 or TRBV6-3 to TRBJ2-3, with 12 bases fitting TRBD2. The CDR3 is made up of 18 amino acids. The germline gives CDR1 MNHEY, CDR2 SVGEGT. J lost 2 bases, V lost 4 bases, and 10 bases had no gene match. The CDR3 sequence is CASSCTQLAGGLTDTQYF. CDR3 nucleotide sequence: TGTGCCAGCAGTTGCACTCAACTAGCGGGGGGCCTCACAGATACGCAGTATTTT.

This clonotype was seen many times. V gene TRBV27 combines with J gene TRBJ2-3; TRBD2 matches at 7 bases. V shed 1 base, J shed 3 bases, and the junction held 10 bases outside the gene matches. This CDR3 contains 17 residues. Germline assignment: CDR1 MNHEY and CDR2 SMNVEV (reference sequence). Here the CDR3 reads CASSLLVPSGITDTQYF. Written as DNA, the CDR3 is TGTGCCAGCAGTTTATTGGTACCCAGCGGGATAACAGATACGCAGTATTTT.

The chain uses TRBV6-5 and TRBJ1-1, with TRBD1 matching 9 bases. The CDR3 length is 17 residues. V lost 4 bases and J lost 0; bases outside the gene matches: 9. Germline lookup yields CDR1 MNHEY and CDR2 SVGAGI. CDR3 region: CASSLGQGGFLNTEAFF. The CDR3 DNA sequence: TGTGCCAGCAGTTTGGGACAGGGAGGATTCCTGAACACTGAAGCTTTCTTT.

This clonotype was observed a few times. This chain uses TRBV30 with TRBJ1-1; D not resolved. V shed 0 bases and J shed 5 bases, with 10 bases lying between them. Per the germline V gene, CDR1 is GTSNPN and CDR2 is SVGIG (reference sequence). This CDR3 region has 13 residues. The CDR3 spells CAWSVEGSTEAFF. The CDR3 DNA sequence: TGTGCCTGGAGTGTAGAGGGTTCGACTGAAGCTTTCTTT.

CDR3 DNA: TGTGCCAGGGAATACGAGCAGTACTTC. The encoded protein is CAREYEQYF. V is TRBV19 and J is TRBJ2-7; no clear D. The CDR3 contains 9 residues. The V end lost 9 bases, the J end lost 4 bases, and 4 bases lay between the germline ends. The germline V gene has CDR1 LNHDA and CDR2 SQIVND (reference sequence).

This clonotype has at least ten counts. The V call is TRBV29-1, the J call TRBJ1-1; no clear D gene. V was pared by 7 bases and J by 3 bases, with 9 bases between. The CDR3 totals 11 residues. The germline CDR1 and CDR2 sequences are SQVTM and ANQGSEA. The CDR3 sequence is CSGDTYTEAFF. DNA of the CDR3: TGCAGCGGTGACACCTACACTGAAGCTTTCTTT.

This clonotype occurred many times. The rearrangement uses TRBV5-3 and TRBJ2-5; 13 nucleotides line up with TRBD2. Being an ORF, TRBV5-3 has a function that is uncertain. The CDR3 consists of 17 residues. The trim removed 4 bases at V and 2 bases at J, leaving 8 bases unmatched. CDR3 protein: CARSLGLAGAPQETQYF. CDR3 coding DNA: TGTGCCAGAAGCCTTGGACTAGCGGGGGCCCCACAAGAGACCCAGTACTTC.